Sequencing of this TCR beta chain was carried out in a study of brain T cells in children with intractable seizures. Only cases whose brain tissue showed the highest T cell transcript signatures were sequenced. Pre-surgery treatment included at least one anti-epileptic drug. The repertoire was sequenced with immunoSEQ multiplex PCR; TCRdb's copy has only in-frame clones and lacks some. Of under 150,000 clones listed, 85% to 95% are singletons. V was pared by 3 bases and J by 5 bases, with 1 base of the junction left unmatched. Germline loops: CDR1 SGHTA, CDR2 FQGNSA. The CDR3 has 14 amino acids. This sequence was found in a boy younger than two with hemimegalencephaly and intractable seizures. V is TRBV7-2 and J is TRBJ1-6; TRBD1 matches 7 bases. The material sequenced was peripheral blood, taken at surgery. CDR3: CASSFQGDNSPLHF. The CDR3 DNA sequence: TGTGCCAGCAGCTTTCAGGGGGATAATTCACCCCTCCACTTT.